This TCR beta chain derives from a study of post-analysis software for immune sequencing data. Looking at the study overall: Multiple sclerosis in the patients followed relapsing-remitting, secondary progressive and progressive-relapsing courses.

Whole-study findings and limits: Controls significantly exceeded multiple sclerosis patients in normalized Chao1 diversity.

This clonotype was detected many times. The antigen remains undetermined. The authors incorporated unique molecular identifiers into the TCR beta cDNA libraries. It was from about 1 to 10 million T cells that around 500,000 cDNA molecules came. From the PCR reads, TCRdb called clonotypes with MiXCR, one entry per CDR3 protein. The sample lists more than 450,000 distinct CDR3 sequences; around 44% were seen once. The sample consisted of blood. This TCR was sampled from a girl aged 5 to 17 with multiple sclerosis.

The CDR3 bases are TGTGCCAGCAGTTTAATCGGGAGTAACGAGCAGTACTTC. It specifies CASSLIGSNEQYF. This chain links TRBV28 with TRBJ2-7; D possibly corresponds to TRBD2 (6 bases). CDR1 is MDHEN and CDR2 is SYDVKM in the germline V gene. The CDR3 has 13 residues. V lost 2 bases and J lost 5, with 10 bases in between.